Sequencing of this TCR beta chain was carried out in a study of PD-1 blockade in classical Hodgkin lymphoma. TCRdb's table, derived via immunoSEQ multiplex PCR, lists solely in-frame clones and lacks some. Of under 95,000 clones listed, roughly 91% are singletons. Regarding the study as a whole: Baseline diversity was lower in partial responders and progressors than complete responders. Baseline TCR diversity was reportedly lower in newly diagnosed patients than healthy donors.

Germline lookup yields CDR1 SGHRS and CDR2 YFSETQ. V dropped 3 bases and J dropped 0; count of bases not matched to a gene: 8. This CDR3 spans 17 amino acids. Comments on this clone: Its antigen is not identified.

Each patient experienced a relapse that followed autologous stem cell transplantation, and brentuximab vedotin exposure varied. Best responses included complete response and partial response; otherwise, the best response was progressive disease. The TCR sequence derives from a human donor with classical Hodgkin lymphoma. The rearrangement joins TRBV5-1 to TRBJ1-1; 10 nucleotides align to TRBD1. This specimen consisted of peripheral blood mononuclear cells (PBMCs), obtained at baseline. CDR3 amino acids: CASSSPGGTGVNTEAFF. CDR3 nucleotide sequence: TGCGCCAGCAGCTCACCCGGTGGGACAGGGGTGAACACTGAAGCTTTCTTT.